This T cell receptor (beta chain) was recovered during a study of blood T cells in healthy people across ages. The study's findings and limits: Per million T cells, TCR beta diversity dropped roughly linearly as age increased. Shifts in expanded clonotypes may have been confounded by donor CMV status, which was unknown.

V was cut by 4 bases and J by 7 bases, with 17 bases left in between. This CDR3 has 15 amino acids. CDR1 and CDR2 from the germline V gene are SNHLY and FYNNEI. Notes on this clonotype: Its matching antigen is unknown.

Using a J-beta primer mix together with a sample-barcoded 5' primer, a second PCR was run for roughly 6 to 11 cycles. The template-switch adaptor was a 5' adaptor with 12 random nucleotides. It tagged each cDNA molecule. From each sample, at least 3 million paired-end reads containing CDR3 were obtained. MiXCR, applied by TCRdb to the 5' RACE reads, yields one record per CDR3 protein. The sample lists roughly 1.9 million distinct CDR3 sequences, roughly 43% seen once, with around 23% in the top ten. The material sequenced was blood. This TCR was recovered from a human donor in good health. The chain recombines TRBV2 with TRBJ2-1; either TRBD1 or TRBD2 may supply D (5 bases each). CDR3 sequence (DNA): TGTGCCAGCAGTGTCCGACCGGGACCCCAGAATGAGCAGTTCTTC. Translated: CASSVRPGPQNEQFF. The full variable domain, its missing parts supplied by reference TRBV2 and TRBJ2-1, is EPEVTQTPSHQVTQMGQEVILRCVPISNHLYFYWYRQILGQKVEFLVSFYNNEISEKSEIFDDQFSVERPDGSNFTLKIRSTKLEDSAMYFCASSVRPGPQNEQFFGPGTRLTVL.